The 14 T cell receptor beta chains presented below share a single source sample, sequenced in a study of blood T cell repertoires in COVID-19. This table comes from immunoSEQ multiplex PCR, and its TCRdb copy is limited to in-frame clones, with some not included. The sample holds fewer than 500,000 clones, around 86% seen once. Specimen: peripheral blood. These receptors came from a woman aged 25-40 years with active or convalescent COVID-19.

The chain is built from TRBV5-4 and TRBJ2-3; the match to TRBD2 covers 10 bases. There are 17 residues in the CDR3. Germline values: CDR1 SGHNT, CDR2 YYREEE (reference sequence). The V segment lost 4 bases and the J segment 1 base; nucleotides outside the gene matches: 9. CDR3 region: CASSPGPGTSGTDTQYF. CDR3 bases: TGTGCCAGCAGCCCAGGCCCCGGGACTAGCGGCACAGATACGCAGTATTTT.

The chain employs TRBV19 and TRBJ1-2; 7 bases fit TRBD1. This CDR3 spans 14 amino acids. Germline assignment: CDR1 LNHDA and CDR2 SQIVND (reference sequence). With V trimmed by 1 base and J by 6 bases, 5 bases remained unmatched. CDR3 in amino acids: CASSIGQGSDGYTF. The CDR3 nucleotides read TGTGCCAGTAGTATAGGACAGGGAAGCGATGGCTACACCTTC.

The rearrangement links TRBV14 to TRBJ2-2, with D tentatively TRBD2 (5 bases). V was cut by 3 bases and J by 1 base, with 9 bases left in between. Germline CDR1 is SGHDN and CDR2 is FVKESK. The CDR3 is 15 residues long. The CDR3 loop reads CASSQGAVNTGELFF. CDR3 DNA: TGTGCCAGCAGCCAGGGAGCAGTGAACACCGGGGAGCTGTTTTTT.

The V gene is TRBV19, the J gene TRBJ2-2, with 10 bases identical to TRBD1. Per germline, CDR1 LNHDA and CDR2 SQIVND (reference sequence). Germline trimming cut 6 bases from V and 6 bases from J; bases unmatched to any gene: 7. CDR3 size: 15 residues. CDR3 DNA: TGTGCCAGTAGAACCGGGACAGGGGTCCCCGGGGAGCTGTTTTTT. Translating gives CASRTGTGVPGELFF.

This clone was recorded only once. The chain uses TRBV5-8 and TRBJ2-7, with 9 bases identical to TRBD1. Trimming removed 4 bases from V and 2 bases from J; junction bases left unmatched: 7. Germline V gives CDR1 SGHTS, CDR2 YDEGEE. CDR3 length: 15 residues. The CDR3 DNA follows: TGTGCCAGCAGCATGACCGGGACAGGGACCTACGAGCAGTACTTC. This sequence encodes CASSMTGTGTYEQYF. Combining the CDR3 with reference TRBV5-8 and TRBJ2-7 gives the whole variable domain EAGVTQSPTHLIKTRGQQATLRCSPISGHTSVYWYQQALGLGLQFLLWYDEGEERNRGNFPPRFSGRQFPNYSSELNVNALELEDSALYLCASSMTGTGTYEQYFGPGTRLTVT.

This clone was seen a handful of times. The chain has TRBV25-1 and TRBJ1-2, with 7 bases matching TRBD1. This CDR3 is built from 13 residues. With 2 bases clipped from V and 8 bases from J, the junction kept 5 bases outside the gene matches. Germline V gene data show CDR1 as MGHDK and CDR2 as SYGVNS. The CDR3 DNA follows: TGTGCCAGCAGTGAAGTCACAGGGGAAGGCTACACCTTC. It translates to CASSEVTGEGYTF.

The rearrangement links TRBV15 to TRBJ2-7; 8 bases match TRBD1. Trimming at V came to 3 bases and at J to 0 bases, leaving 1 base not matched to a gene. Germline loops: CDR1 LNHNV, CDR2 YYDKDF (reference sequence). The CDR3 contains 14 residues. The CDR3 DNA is TGTGCCACCAGCAGGGGGACAGGCTCCTACGAGCAGTACTTC. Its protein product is CATSRGTGSYEQYF.

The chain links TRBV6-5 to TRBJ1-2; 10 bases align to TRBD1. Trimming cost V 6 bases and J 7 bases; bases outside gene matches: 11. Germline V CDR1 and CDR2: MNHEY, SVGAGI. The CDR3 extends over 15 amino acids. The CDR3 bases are TGTGCCAGCAGCACCCAGGGACAGGGGATTGGTGGCTACACCTTC. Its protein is CASSTQGQGIGGYTF.

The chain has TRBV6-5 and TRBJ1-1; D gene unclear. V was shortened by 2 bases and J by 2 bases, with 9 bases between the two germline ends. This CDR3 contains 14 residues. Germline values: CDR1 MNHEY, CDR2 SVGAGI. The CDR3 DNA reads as TGTGCCAGCAGTTACGGGCAGTATAACACTGAAGCTTTCTTT. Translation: CASSYGQYNTEAFF.

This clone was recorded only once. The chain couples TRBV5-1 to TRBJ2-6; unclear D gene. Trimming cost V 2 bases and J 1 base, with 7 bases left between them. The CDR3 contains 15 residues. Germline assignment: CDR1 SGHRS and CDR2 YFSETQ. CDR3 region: CASSLVTSGANVLTF. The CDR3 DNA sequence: TGCGCCAGCAGCTTAGTCACTTCTGGGGCCAACGTCCTGACTTTC.

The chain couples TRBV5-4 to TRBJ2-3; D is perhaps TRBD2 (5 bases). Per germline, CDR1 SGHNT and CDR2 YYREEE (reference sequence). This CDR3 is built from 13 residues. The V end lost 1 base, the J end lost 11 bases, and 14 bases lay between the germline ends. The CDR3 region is CASSLRPGEGQYF. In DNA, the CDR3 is TGTGCCAGCAGCTTGAGGCCAGGCGAGGGGCAGTATTTT.

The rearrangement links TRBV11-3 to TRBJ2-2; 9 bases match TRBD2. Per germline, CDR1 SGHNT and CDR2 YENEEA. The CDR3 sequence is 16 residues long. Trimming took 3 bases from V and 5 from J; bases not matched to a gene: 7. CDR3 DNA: TGTGCCAGCAGCTTGATTAGCGGGAGTAGTACCGGGGAGCTGTTTTTT. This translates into CASSLISGSSTGELFF. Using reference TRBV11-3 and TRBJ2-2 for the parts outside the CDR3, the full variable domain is EAGVVQSPRYKIIEKKQPVAFWCNPISGHNTLYWYLQNLGQGPELLIRYENEEAVDDSQLPKDRFSAERLKGVDSTLKIQPAELGDSAVYLCASSLISGSSTGELFFGEGSRLTVL.

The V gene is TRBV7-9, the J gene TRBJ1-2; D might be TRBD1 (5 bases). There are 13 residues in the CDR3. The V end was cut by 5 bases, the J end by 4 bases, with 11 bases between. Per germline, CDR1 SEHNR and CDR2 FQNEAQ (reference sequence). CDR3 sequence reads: CASSADSAYGYTF. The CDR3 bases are TGTGCCAGCAGCGCAGACAGTGCCTATGGCTACACCTTC.

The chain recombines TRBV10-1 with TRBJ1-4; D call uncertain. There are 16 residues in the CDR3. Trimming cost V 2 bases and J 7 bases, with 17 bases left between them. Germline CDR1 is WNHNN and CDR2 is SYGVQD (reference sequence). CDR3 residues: CASSEGLMGEGEKLFF. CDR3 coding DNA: TGCGCCAGCAGTGAGGGACTGATGGGCGAGGGTGAAAAACTGTTTTTT.